The sequence of this T cell receptor beta chain was determined in a study of blood T cell repertoires in COVID-19. About the study: Acute and convalescent COVID-19 specimens originated in the United States, Italy and Spain. PBMCs, B-cell-depleted T cells, or T cells provided the cDNA or gDNA that made up the material.

The CDR3 extends over 14 amino acids. Looked up from germline, CDR1 is LNHDA and CDR2 is SQIVND (reference sequence). V lost 8 bases to trimming and J lost 10 bases; unmatched junction nucleotides: 6. Original analysis: Cell counts per sample came from amplifying reference gene primers. The data were produced by immunoSEQ multiplex PCR, yet TCRdb's version contains in-frame clones alone and is incomplete. The DNA gave D and trimming, while V, J and clone size come from that table. The sample carries 130,000 to 150,000 clones, around 72% recorded once. This rearrangement joins TRBV19 to TRBJ1-6, with 12 positions matching TRBD1. This sequence was found in an older woman with acute or convalescent COVID-19. The sequenced sample was peripheral blood. CDR3 nucleotide sequence: TGTGCCAGTGCATGGGACAGGGGGCACTCACCCCTCCACTTT. Translation: CASAWDRGHSPLHF. Combining the CDR3 with reference TRBV19 and TRBJ1-6 gives the whole variable domain DGGITQSPKYLFRKEGQNVTLSCEQNLNHDAMYWYRQDPGQGLRLIYYSQIVNDFQKGDIAEGYSVSREKKESFPLTVTSAQKNPTAFYLCASAWDRGHSPLHFGNGTRLTVT.